One and the same sample provided the 19 T cell receptor beta chains below, sequenced in a study of CD8+CD57+ T cells in acquired aplastic anemia. Template material for TCR beta VDJ and CDR3 profiling consisted of genomic DNA. TCRdb reprocessed the reads with MiXCR, giving one entry per CDR3 protein. The table includes about 54,000 distinct CDR3 sequences, roughly 60% detected once. In patients chosen for sequencing, flow cytometry had shown CD8+CD57+ cell expansion. Sequenced: sorted CD4+, CD8+, or CD8+CD57+ T cells (not recorded which) from PBMCs. These receptors were collected from a human donor with aplastic anemia.

This clonotype was detected many times. J is TRBJ2-1 and V is TRBV6-1, with D tentatively TRBD1 (5 bases). The CDR3 has 14 residues. V shed 0 bases and J shed 4 bases, with 7 bases lying between them. Germline V gives CDR1 MNHNS, CDR2 SASEGT. CDR3 protein: CASSEARTYNEQFF. The DNA of the CDR3 is TGTGCCAGCAGTGAAGCAAGGACATACAATGAGCAGTTCTTC.

Many counts were recorded for this clonotype. The V and J genes are TRBV20-1 and TRBJ1-1, with D unresolved. In germline, CDR1 is DFQATT, CDR2 SNEGSKA (reference sequence). V lost 2 bases and J lost 0, with 4 bases in between. This CDR3 has 12 amino acids. The DNA of the CDR3 is TGCAGTGCTAGAAGGATGAACACTGAAGCTTTCTTT. It translates to CSARRMNTEAFF.

The genes are TRBV29-1 and TRBJ2-7; no reliable D call. Looked up from germline, CDR1 is SQVTM and CDR2 is ANQGSEA. The CDR3 is made up of 12 amino acids. The V gene lost 2 bases and the J gene lost 2 bases, with 7 bases spanning the gap. The chain's CDR3 is CSVEYTPYEQYF. CDR3 DNA: TGCAGCGTTGAATACACCCCCTACGAGCAGTACTTC.

There are a few counts of this clonotype. A junction end diverges from the germline sequence, so it may reflect a read error. This chain uses TRBV6-1 with TRBJ1-1; D is uncertain. There are 12 residues in the CDR3. CDR1 is MNHNS, CDR2 SASEGT, per germline. The CDR3 reads CASPRLNTGAFF. CDR3 nucleotide sequence: TGTGCCAGCCCCAGATTAAACACTGGAGCTTTCTTT.

This clonotype was seen a handful of times. This may be a read error: a much more frequent sequence differs by one nucleotide. The chain is built from TRBV5-8 and TRBJ1-2; the D gene is possibly TRBD1 (5 bases). CDR1 is SGHTS and CDR2 is YDEGEE in the germline V gene. CDR3 size: 14 residues. Trimming removed 5 bases at V and 6 bases at J, with 17 bases between. CDR3 nucleotides: TGTGCCAGCAGTCCTGATCACAGGATGGATGGCTACACCTTC. As protein: CASSPDHRMDGYTF.

The genes are TRBV6-1 and TRBJ1-1, with D perhaps matching TRBD1 (6 bases). This CDR3 has 14 amino acids. Trimming left V 5 bases short and J 0 bases short, with 10 bases between. Germline lookup yields CDR1 MNHNS and CDR2 SASEGT. CDR3 residues: CASSQGTMNTEAFF. The CDR3 DNA reads TGTGCCAGCAGTCAGGGGACTATGAACACTGAAGCTTTCTTT.

In its sample, this clonotype was seen once. The genes are TRBV10-3 and TRBJ2-5, with a weak D call TRBD1 (5 bases). Trimming pared 10 bases from V and 5 bases from J, leaving 11 bases between. Per germline, CDR1 ENHRY and CDR2 SYGVKD. This CDR3 is 11 amino acids long. The CDR3 coding sequence is TGTGCCACGAGGAAGGGGGAGACCCAGTACTTC. Translated: CATRKGETQYF.

The CDR3 DNA sequence: TGTGCCAGCAGCCCCGACAGATACCGTTTGGGGACTGAAGCTTTCTTT. Translation gives CASSPDRYRLGTEAFF. This chain links TRBV9 with TRBJ1-1; tentative D call: TRBD1 (5 bases). Germline CDR1 and CDR2: SGDLS and YYNGEE. V was trimmed by 4 bases and J by 5 bases, leaving 21 bases between them. The CDR3 has 16 residues.

The chain combines TRBV7-9 with TRBJ1-2; 10 bases map to TRBD1. The germline CDR1 and CDR2 sequences are SEHNR and FQNEAQ (reference sequence). The CDR3 is 13 residues long. Trimming at V came to 6 bases and at J to 6 bases, leaving 4 bases not matched to a gene. CDR3: CASRRQGADGYTF. The DNA for the CDR3 is TGTGCCAGCAGGAGACAGGGGGCGGATGGCTACACCTTC.

This clonotype was recorded at least ten times. The V call is TRBV27, the J call TRBJ1-5; 8 bases match TRBD1. From germline, CDR1 is MNHEY and CDR2 SMNVEV (reference sequence). The CDR3 covers 15 residues. V lost 2 bases to trimming and J lost 7 bases; unmatched junction nucleotides: 7. The CDR3 loop is CASSLDRGLGQPQHF. The CDR3 bases are TGTGCCAGCAGTTTAGACAGGGGATTGGGGCAGCCCCAGCATTTT.

The rearrangement links TRBV18 to TRBJ1-1, with 8 bases aligning to TRBD1. V was clipped by 3 bases and J by 4 bases; unmatched bases: 7. Germline V lookup: CDR1 KGHSH, CDR2 LQKENI. CDR3 length: 15 amino acids. CDR3 amino acids: CASSPVTGGGTEAFF. For the CDR3, the DNA is TGTGCCAGCTCACCTGTAACAGGGGGAGGCACTGAAGCTTTCTTT.

The chain combines TRBV10-3 with TRBJ1-3, with 7 bases fitting TRBD1. The trim removed 10 bases at V and 0 bases at J, leaving 9 bases unmatched. This CDR3 comprises 15 residues. The germline CDR1 and CDR2 sequences are ENHRY and SYGVKD. CDR3 nucleotide sequence: TGTGCCAGCAGACAGGGCCTGGACTCTGGAAACACCATATATTTT. Its protein product is CASRQGLDSGNTIYF.

This clonotype was picked up many times. The chain links TRBV6-5 to TRBJ2-1; 13 bases are shared with TRBD2. V trimming: 4 bases; J trimming: 6 bases; junction bases outside the gene matches: 3. Per germline, CDR1 MNHEY and CDR2 SVGAGI. The CDR3 has 15 amino acids. The CDR3 bases are TGTGCCAGCAGTTCACTAGCGGGGGGGCCCAATGAGCAGTTCTTC. It specifies CASSSLAGGPNEQFF.

In its sample, this clonotype was seen many times. This chain links TRBV7-9 with TRBJ2-3; unclear D gene. The CDR3 is made up of 12 amino acids. V lost 1 base, J lost 7 bases, and 6 bases lay in between. Germline-derived CDR1 and CDR2 are SEHNR and FQNEAQ (reference sequence). CDR3 bases: TGTGCCAGCAGCTTAGAGGAATATACGCAGTATTTT. Protein: CASSLEEYTQYF.

V usage is TRBV4-1 and J usage is TRBJ1-1, with TRBD1 matching 9 bases. CDR3 length: 16 residues. The germline gives CDR1 MGHRA, CDR2 YSYEKL. V was clipped by 1 base and J by 4 bases; unmatched bases: 7. The CDR3 nucleotides are TGCGCCAGCAGCCAAGGGGACAGGGTCGTTGGCACTGAAGCTTTCTTT. As protein: CASSQGDRVVGTEAFF.

This clonotype was counted a few times. The J gene is TRBJ2-3, the V gene TRBV7-9; D gene unclear. CDR3 size: 13 residues. CDR1 is SEHNR, CDR2 FQNEAQ, per germline (reference sequence). V shed 1 base and J shed 2 bases, with 4 bases lying between them. Here the CDR3 DNA reads TGTGCCAGCAGCTTAGTTGTCACAGATACGCAGTATTTT. Protein sequence: CASSLVVTDTQYF.

This chain joins TRBV7-2 and TRBJ1-2, with D maybe TRBD1 (6 bases). Germline assignment: CDR1 SGHTA and CDR2 FQGNSA. V was trimmed by 8 bases and J by 5 bases, leaving 15 bases between them. The CDR3 covers 13 residues. The DNA of the CDR3 is TGTGCCAGCGGCGTGGCCAGGGGATATGGCTACACCTTC. Protein product: CASGVARGYGYTF.

This clonotype turned up a few times. The CDR3 DNA reads TGCAGCGTTGGGGGGGACAGGGGGCAATACGAGCAGTACTTC. Translating gives CSVGGDRGQYEQYF. The rearrangement uses TRBV29-1 and TRBJ2-7; 12 nucleotides agree with TRBD1. Unmatched junction bases numbered 5, after V lost 4 bases and J lost 4 bases. This CDR3 has 14 amino acids. Germline assignment: CDR1 SQVTM and CDR2 ANQGSEA.

The chain is built from TRBV7-2 and TRBJ2-7, with TRBD1 as a possible D gene (5 bases). From germline, CDR1 is SGHTA and CDR2 FQGNSA. With 3 bases removed from V and 2 bases from J, the gap between germline ends came to 11 bases. The CDR3 has 14 amino acids. The CDR3 region is CASSFWGQAYEQYF. The CDR3 nucleotides are TGTGCCAGCAGCTTCTGGGGCCAAGCCTACGAGCAGTACTTC.